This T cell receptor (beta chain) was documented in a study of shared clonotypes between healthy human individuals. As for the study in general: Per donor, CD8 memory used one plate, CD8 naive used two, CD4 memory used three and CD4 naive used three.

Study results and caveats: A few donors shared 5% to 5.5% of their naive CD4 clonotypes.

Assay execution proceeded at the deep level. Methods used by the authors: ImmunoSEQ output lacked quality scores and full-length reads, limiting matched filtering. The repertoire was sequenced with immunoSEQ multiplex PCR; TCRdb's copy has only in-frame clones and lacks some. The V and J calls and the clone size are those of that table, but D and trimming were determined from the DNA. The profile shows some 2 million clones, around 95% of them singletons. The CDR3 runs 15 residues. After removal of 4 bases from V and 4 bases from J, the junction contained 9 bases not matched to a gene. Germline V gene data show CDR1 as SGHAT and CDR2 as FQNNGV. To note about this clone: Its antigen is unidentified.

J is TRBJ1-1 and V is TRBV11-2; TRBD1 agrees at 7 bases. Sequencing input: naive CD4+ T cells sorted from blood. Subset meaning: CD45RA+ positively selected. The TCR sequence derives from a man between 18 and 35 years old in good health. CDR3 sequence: CASSSSGQRTTEAFF. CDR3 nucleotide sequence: TGTGCCAGCAGCTCTTCGGGACAGAGGACCACTGAAGCTTTCTTT.